This T cell receptor (beta chain) was sequenced in a study of metastatic and nonmetastatic thyroid tumors. Study background: From malignant and benign thyroid patients, repertoires in blood and in tumor or nodule tissue were compared.

Per the authors' pipeline: Construction of a distant-metastasis classifier for papillary thyroid cancer relied on CDR3 differences across clinicopathological groups. TCRdb re-analyzed the PCR reads through MiXCR. TCRdb's processing, not the study's, gives the V and J calls here. The sample carries about 32,000 clones, 30% to 40% recorded once. The CDR3 has 15 residues. V lost 6 bases and J lost 5; bases outside the gene matches: 11. CDR1 and CDR2 (germline): MNHEY, SVGEGT. The entire patient cohort was treatment-naive prior to thyroid surgery. This chain links TRBV6-2 or TRBV6-3 with TRBJ2-3; 7 bases align to TRBD2. Sequenced material: tumor tissue. The TCR sequence derives from a female donor with papillary thyroid cancer or a benign thyroid nodule (not recorded which). Some clones in this sample may be carry-over from other donors' samples. The CDR3 bases are TGTGCCAGCAGACTACTAGCGACCTCGGGAGATACGCAGTATTTT. Protein sequence: CASRLLATSGDTQYF.